This TCR beta chain was identified in a study of T cell changes during pregnancy in multiple sclerosis. The length of the CDR3 is 14 residues. Germline loops: CDR1 SGHRS, CDR2 YFSETQ. With 0 bases removed from V and 0 bases from J, the gap between germline ends came to 6 bases. Assay used: immunoSEQ multiplex PCR; TCRdb lists only in-frame clones, some missing. The sample lists approximately 80,000 clones; 85% to 95% were seen once. The sample consisted of peripheral blood, taken in the second trimester of pregnancy. This chain connects TRBV5-1 to TRBJ1-1, with a tentative D call TRBD1 (5 bases). This receptor was taken from a female donor in good health, enrolled as a control in a pregnancy study. CDR3 nucleotides: TGCGCCAGCAGCTTGGGACAGATGAACACTGAAGCTTTCTTT. It encodes CASSLGQMNTEAFF.